These 9 T cell receptor beta chains share one sample of origin, sequenced in a study of regulatory T cells in long-lasting Graves disease. CDR3 regions were amplified by Arm-PCR using iRepertoire HTBI primers to build TCR beta libraries. Each CDR3 protein is one row after TCRdb ran MiXCR on the multiplex PCR reads. This sample yields more than 400,000 distinct CDR3 sequences, of which about a sixth are seen a single time; around a tenth belongs to the top ten. As for time point: newly diagnosed GD, antithyroid drugs for less than 3 months. RNA extracted from PBMCs served as the sequencing template. The sample was also reused in another study, on T cells in Graves' hyperthyroidism and ophthalmopathy.

Sequencing was performed on peripheral blood mononuclear cells (PBMCs), taken at new diagnosis, from a patient treated with antithyroid drugs. The source of these receptors is a woman aged 30 to 39 with Graves disease.

This clonotype was seen ten or more times. The chain recombines TRBV6-1 with TRBJ1-5; 9 bases fit TRBD1. CDR1 is MNHNS and CDR2 is SASEGT in the germline V gene. Trimming at V came to 3 bases and at J to 3 bases, leaving 6 bases not matched to a gene. The CDR3 is 16 residues long. Written as DNA, the CDR3 is TGTGCCAGCAGTGATTGGACAGGGGAAGCCAATCAGCCCCAGCATTTT. Translation gives CASSDWTGEANQPQHF.

This clonotype was picked up many times. The chain recombines TRBV2 with TRBJ1-5, with 7 bases lining up with TRBD1. The CDR3 loop spans 16 amino acids. After removal of 6 bases from V and 3 bases from J, the junction contained 11 bases not matched to a gene. CDR1 is SNHLY, CDR2 FYNNEI, per germline. In DNA, the CDR3 is TGTGCCAGCAGACTATACCGGGACAGAATCAATCAGCCCCAGCATTTT. It is translated as CASRLYRDRINQPQHF.

With regard to this clonotype: This may arise from a read error, as a much more abundant clone is one base away. V gene TRBV7-9 combines with J gene TRBJ2-4, with 7 bases fitting TRBD2. CDR3 length: 15 amino acids. Per the germline V gene, CDR1 is SEHNR and CDR2 is FQNEAQ (reference sequence). The J segment lost 7 bases and the V segment lost 5 bases, leaving 11 bases of the junction unmatched. This chain's CDR3 is CASSLTNGRYNIQYF. In DNA, the CDR3 is TGTGCCAGCAGCCTGACTAACGGGAGGTACAACATTCAGTACTTC.

This clonotype was detected only a few times. V gene TRBV7-2 combines with J gene TRBJ2-2; the D gene is possibly TRBD2 (6 bases). V was cut by 5 bases and J by 0 bases, with 13 bases left in between. CDR3 length equals 16 residues. Germline V CDR1 and CDR2: SGHTA, FQGNSA. The DNA for the CDR3 is TGTGCCAGCAGCCGAGAAGCGGGCCCGAACACCGGGGAGCTGTTTTTT. Translating gives CASSREAGPNTGELFF.

The gene calls are TRBV7-9 and TRBJ1-4; 10 bases fit TRBD1. The germline CDR1 and CDR2 sequences are SEHNR and FQNEAQ (reference sequence). V was clipped by 5 bases and J by 6 bases; unmatched bases: 9. The CDR3 spans 16 residues. The CDR3 loop is CASSPEGTGADEKLFF. The CDR3 DNA sequence: TGTGCCAGCAGCCCCGAAGGGACAGGGGCGGATGAAAAACTGTTTTTT.

This clonotype was detected only a few times. The chain links TRBV28 to TRBJ2-5; 7 bases fit TRBD1. V was pared by 3 bases and J by 5 bases, with 9 bases of the junction left unmatched. Germline loops: CDR1 MDHEN, CDR2 SYDVKM. The CDR3 is made up of 15 amino acids. As DNA, the CDR3 is TGTGCCAGCAGTTTTATAACAGGGGTCGGGGAGACCCAGTACTTC. This codes for CASSFITGVGETQYF.

The chain uses TRBV4-1 and TRBJ2-2; D perhaps matches TRBD2 (5 bases). Germline-derived CDR1 and CDR2 are MGHRA and YSYEKL. With 4 bases removed from V and 5 bases from J, the gap between germline ends came to 20 bases. The CDR3 loop spans 17 amino acids. This CDR3 is CASSPVGKTRLTGELFF. DNA for the CDR3: TGCGCCAGCAGCCCCGTGGGGAAAACACGACTAACCGGGGAGCTGTTTTTT.

V and J are TRBV28 and TRBJ2-1; 9 bases match TRBD1. Per the germline V gene, CDR1 is MDHEN and CDR2 is SYDVKM. J was trimmed by 14 bases and V by 6 bases; bases with no gene match: 14. This CDR3 is 14 amino acids long. The CDR3 spells CASRNTGTGPQKFF. CDR3 DNA: TGTGCCAGCAGAAATACCGGGACAGGGCCTCAAAAGTTCTTC.

At least ten counts were recorded for this clonotype. The J gene is TRBJ1-1, the V gene TRBV2; D may be TRBD1 (6 bases). Germline V gives CDR1 SNHLY, CDR2 FYNNEI. With 1 base removed from V and 10 bases from J, the gap between germline ends came to 19 bases. The CDR3 consists of 15 residues. CDR3 loop: CASSEELQGLSGAFF. DNA for the CDR3: TGTGCCAGCAGTGAAGAACTACAGGGCTTGAGTGGAGCTTTCTTT.